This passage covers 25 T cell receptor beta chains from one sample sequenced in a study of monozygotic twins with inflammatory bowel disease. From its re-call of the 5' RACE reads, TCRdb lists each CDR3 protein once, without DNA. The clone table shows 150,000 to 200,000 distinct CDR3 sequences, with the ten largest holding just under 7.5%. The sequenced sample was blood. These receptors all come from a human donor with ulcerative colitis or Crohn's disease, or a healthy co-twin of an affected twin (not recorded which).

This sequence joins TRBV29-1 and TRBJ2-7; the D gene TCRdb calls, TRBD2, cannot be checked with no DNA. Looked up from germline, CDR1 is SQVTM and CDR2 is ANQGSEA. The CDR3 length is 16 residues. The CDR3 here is CSVEIPRASWGDEQYF.

CDR3 in amino acids: CASSYTGASTDTQYF. The gene calls are TRBV5-1 and TRBJ2-3; TCRdb proposes TRBD2, but this gene call is untestable without DNA. CDR3 size: 15 residues. Germline CDR1 reads SGHRS; CDR2 reads YFSETQ.

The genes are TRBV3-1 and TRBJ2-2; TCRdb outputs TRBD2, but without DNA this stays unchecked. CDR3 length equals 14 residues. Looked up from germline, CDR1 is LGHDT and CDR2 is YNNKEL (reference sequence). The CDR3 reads CASSPGLVTGELFF.

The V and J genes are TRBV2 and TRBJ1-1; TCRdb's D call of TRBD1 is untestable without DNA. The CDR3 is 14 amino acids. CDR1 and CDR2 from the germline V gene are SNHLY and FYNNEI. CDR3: CASRGVGGFAEAFF.

CDR3 in amino acids: CAWNTRKTEAFF. The genes are TRBV30 and TRBJ1-1. From germline, CDR1 is GTSNPN and CDR2 SVGIG (reference sequence). This CDR3 contains 12 residues.

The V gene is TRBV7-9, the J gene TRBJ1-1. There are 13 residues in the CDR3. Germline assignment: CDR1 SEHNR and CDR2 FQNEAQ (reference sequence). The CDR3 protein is CASRFTAGSEAFF.

The CDR3 here is CASSRKQVWMYQETQYF. The gene calls are TRBV5-6 and TRBJ2-5. The length of the CDR3 is 17 residues. Germline CDR1 reads SGHDT; CDR2 reads YYEEEE.

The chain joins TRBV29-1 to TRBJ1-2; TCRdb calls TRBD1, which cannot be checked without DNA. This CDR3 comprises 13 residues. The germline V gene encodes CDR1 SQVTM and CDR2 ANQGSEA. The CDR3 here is CSVEWTTSYGYTF.

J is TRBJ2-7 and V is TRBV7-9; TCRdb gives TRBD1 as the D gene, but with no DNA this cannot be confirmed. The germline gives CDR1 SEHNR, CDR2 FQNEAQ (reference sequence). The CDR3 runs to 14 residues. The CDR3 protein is CASSLSGTFVEQYF.

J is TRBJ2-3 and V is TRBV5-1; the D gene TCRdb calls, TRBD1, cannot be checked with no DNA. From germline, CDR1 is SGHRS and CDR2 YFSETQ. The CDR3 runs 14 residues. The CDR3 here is CASSFSDRFNTQYF. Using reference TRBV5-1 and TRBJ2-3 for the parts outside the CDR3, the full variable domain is KAGVTQTPRYLIKTRGQQVTLSCSPISGHRSVSWYQQTPGQGLQFLFEYFSETQRNKGNFPGRFSGRQFSNSRSEMNVSTLELGDSALYLCASSFSDRFNTQYFGPGTRLTVL.

The CDR3 reads CASSPASGNTIYF. The V call is TRBV12-3 or TRBV12-4, the J call TRBJ1-3. The CDR3 consists of 13 residues.

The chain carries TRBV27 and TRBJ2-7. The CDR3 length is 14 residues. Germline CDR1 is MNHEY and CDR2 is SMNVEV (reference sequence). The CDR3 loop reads CASSLSGFGREQYF.

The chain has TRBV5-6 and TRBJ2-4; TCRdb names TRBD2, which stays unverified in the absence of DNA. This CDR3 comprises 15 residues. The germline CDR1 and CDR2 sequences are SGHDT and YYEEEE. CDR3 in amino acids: CASSLERVSKNIQYF.

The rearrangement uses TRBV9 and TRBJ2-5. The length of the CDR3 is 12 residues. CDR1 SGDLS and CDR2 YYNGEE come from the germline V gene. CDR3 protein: CASSPLLETQYF.

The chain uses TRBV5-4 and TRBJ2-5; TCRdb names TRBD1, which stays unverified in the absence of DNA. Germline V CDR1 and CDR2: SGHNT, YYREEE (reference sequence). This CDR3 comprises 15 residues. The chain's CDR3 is CASSPSTGGGETQYF.

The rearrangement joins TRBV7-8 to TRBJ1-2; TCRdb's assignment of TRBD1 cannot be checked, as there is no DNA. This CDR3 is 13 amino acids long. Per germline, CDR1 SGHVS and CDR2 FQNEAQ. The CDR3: CASSLGTTYGYTF.

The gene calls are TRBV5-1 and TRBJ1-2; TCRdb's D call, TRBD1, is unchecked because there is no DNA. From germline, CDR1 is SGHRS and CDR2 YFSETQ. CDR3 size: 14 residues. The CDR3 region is CASSEGNGEYGYTF.

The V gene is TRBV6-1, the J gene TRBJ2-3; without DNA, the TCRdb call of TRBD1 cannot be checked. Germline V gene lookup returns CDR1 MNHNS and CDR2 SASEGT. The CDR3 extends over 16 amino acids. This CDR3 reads CASSAFTGTPTDTQYF.

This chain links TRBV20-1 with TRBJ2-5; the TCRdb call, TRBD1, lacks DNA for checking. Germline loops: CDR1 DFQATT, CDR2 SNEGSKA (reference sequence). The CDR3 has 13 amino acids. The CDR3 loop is CSARRDNQETQYF.

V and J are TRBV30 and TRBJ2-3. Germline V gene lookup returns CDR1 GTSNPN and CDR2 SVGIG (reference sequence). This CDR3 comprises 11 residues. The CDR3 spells CAWSVFGTQYF.

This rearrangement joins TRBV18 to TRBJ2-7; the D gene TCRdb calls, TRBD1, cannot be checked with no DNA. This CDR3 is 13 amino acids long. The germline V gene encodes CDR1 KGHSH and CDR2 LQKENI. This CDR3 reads CASSPTLLDEQYF.

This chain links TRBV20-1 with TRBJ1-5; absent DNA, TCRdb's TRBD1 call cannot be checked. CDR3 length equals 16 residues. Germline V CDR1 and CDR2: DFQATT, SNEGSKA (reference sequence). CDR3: CSALHIAGQGNQPQHF.

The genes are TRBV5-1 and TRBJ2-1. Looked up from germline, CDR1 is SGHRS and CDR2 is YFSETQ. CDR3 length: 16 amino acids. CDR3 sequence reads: CASSLVTDSPYNEQFF.

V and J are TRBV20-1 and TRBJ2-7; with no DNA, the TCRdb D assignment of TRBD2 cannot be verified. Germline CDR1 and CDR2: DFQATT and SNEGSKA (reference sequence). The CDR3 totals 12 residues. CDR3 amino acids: CSASAGNYEQYF.

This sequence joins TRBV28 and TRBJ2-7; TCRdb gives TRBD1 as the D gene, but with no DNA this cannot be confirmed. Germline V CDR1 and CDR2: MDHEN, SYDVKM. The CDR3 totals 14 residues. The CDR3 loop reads CASSSRQGLPEQYF.